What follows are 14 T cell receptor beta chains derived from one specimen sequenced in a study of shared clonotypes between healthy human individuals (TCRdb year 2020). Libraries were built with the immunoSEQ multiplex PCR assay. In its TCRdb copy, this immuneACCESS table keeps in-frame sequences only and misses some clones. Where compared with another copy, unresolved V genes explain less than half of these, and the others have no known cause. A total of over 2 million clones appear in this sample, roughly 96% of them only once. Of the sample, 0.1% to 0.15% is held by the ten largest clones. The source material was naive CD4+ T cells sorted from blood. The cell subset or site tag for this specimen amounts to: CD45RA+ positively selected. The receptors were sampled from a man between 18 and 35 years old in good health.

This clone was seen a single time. CDR3: CASSLGPNSGTDTQYF. CDR3 DNA: TGTGCCAGCAGCTTGGGCCCAAATTCCGGCACAGATACGCAGTATTTT. This rearrangement joins TRBV7-2 to TRBJ2-3; no firm D call. This CDR3 is built from 16 residues. CDR1 and CDR2 from the germline V gene are SGHTA and FQGNSA. The V and J ends lost 3 bases and 1 base respectively, with 14 bases between them.

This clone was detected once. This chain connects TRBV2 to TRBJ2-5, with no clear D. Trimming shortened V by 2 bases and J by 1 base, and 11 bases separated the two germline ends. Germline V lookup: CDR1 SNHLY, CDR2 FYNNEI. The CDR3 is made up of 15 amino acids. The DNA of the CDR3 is TGTGCCAGCAGTGAATTCGAAGCGACCCAAGAGACCCAGTACTTC. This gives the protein CASSEFEATQETQYF.

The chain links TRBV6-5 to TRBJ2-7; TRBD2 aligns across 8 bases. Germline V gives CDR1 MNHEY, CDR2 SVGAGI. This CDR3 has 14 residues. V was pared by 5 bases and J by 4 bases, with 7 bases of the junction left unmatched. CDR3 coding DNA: TGTGCCAGCAGTCGAGCGGGAGTGAGGTACGAGCAGTACTTC. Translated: CASSRAGVRYEQYF.

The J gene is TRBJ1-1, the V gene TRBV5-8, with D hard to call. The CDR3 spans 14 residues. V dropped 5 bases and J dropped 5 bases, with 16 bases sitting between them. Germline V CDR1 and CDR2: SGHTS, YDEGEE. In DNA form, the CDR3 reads TGTGCCAGCAGTATCTACCCCCAGCGTACTGAAGCTTTCTTT. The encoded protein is CASSIYPQRTEAFF.

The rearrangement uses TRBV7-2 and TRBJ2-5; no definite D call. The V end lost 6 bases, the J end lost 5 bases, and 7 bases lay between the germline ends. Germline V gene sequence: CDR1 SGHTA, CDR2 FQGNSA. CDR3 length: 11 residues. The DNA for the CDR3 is TGTGCCAGCAGACAAAGCGAGACCCAGTACTTC. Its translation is CASRQSETQYF.

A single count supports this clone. This CDR3 is CATKTGAVDTQYF. The CDR3 DNA reads as TGTGCCACCAAGACCGGGGCAGTGGATACGCAGTATTTT. The chain combines TRBV15 with TRBJ2-3; perhaps D is TRBD1 or TRBD2 (5 bases each). The CDR3 extends over 13 amino acids. Germline-derived CDR1 and CDR2 are LNHNV and YYDKDF (reference sequence). Trimming stripped 7 bases from V and 6 bases from J, with 14 bases between.

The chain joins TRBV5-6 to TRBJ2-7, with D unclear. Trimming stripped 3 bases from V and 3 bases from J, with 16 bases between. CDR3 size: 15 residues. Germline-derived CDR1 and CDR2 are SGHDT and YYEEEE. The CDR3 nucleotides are TGTGCCAGCAGCTATGGTCAGGCCAAATACTACGAGCAGTACTTC. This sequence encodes CASSYGQAKYYEQYF. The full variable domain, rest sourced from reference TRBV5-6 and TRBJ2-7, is DAGVTQSPTHLIKTRGQQVTLRCSPKSGHDTVSWYQQALGQGPQFIFQYYEEEERQRGNFPDRFSGHQFPNYSSELNVNALLLGDSALYLCASSYGQAKYYEQYFGPGTRLTVT.

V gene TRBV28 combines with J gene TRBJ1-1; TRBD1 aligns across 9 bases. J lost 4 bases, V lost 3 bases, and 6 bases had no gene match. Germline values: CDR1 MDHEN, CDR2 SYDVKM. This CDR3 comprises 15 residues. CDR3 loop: CASSFVRQGGTEAFF. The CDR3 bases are TGTGCCAGCAGTTTTGTTAGACAGGGGGGCACTGAAGCTTTCTTT.

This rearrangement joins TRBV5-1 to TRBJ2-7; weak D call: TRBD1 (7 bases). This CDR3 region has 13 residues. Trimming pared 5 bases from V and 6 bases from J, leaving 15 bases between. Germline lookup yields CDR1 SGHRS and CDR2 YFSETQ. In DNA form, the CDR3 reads TGCGCCAGCAGTTTTGTGCAGGGGGGCGAGCAGTACTTC. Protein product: CASSFVQGGEQYF.

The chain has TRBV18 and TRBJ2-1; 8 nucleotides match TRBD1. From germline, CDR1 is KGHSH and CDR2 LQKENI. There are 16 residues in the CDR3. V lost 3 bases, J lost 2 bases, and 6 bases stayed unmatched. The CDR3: CASSPLTGVAYNEQFF. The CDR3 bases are TGTGCCAGCTCACCTCTGACAGGGGTGGCCTACAATGAGCAGTTCTTC. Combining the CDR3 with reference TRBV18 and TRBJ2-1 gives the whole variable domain NAGVMQNPRHLVRRRGQEARLRCSPMKGHSHVYWYRQLPEEGLKFMVYLQKENIIDESGMPKERFSAEFPKEGPSILRIQQVVRGDSAAYFCASSPLTGVAYNEQFFGPGTRLTVL.

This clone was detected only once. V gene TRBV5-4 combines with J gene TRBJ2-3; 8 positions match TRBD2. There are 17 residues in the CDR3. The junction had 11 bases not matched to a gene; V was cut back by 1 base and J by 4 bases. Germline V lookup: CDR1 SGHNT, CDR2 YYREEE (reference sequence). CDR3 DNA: TGTGCCAGCAGCTTGCTCCGAGCGGGAGTAGTCCCAGATACGCAGTATTTT. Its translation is CASSLLRAGVVPDTQYF.

CDR3 coding DNA: TGTGCCAGCCTAGCCGGGACAGGGGCCCACGAGCAGTACTTC. It yields the protein CASLAGTGAHEQYF. The chain carries TRBV2 and TRBJ2-7; 10 positions match TRBD1. Trimming took 8 bases from V and 5 from J; bases not matched to a gene: 9. The CDR3 is 14 residues long. The germline CDR1 and CDR2 sequences are SNHLY and FYNNEI.

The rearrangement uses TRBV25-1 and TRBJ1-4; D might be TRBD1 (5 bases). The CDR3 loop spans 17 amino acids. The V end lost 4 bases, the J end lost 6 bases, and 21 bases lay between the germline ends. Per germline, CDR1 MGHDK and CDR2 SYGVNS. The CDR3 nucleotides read TGTGCCAGCAGTGCCCCTGACCCTCAGGGATTTGATGAAAAACTGTTTTTT. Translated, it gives CASSAPDPQGFDEKLFF.

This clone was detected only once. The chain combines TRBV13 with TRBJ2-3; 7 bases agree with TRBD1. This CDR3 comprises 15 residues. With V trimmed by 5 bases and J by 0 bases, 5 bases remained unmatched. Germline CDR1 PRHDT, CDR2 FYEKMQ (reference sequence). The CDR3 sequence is CASSLQGPSTDTQYF. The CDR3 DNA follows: TGTGCCAGCAGCCTACAGGGGCCTAGCACAGATACGCAGTATTTT.